The present T cell receptor beta chain was sequenced within a study of cytomegalovirus exposure and HLA in healthy donors. The PCR was carried out with 60 Vbeta primers and 13 Jbeta primers. Clones were read by immunoSEQ multiplex PCR, and TCRdb kept only the in-frame ones, dropping some. The sample holds 150,000 to 200,000 clones, almost 85% seen once. Findings and limits, study-wide: Investigators reported approximately 170 TCR beta chains as tied to cytomegalovirus. Whilst most TCR sequences proved rare, a subset of public TCRs occurred across many donors. As a later analysis showed, several of the most significant clusters appeared to be linked to common viral pathogens. When analyzed later, a missense DCLRE1C variant was found to be linked to TCR beta V- and J-gene trimming.

To note about this clone: Its matching antigen is unknown.

This receptor was identified in a boy under 18 in good health and CMV-seronegative. Sequencing was carried out using PBMCs.

CDR3 amino acids: CASSPGTMDYEQFF. CDR3 DNA sequence: TGTGCCAGCAGCCCCGGGACTATGGACTATGAGCAGTTCTTC. J is TRBJ2-1 and V is TRBV7-3; the match to TRBD2 covers 7 bases. Germline CDR1 and CDR2: SGHTA and FQGTGA. This CDR3 contains 14 residues. The J segment lost 8 bases and the V segment lost 5 bases, leaving 9 bases of the junction unmatched.